The 11 T cell receptor beta chains below were found in one sample sequenced in a study of blood T cell repertoires in COVID-19. The protocol was immunoSEQ multiplex PCR, while the TCRdb copy is restricted to in-frame clones and leaves out a portion. The data show roughly 200,000 clones, 75% to 90% seen once. The sequenced sample was peripheral blood. The receptors originated from a man aged 55 to 70 with acute or convalescent COVID-19.

The J gene is TRBJ1-2, the V gene TRBV19; unclear D gene. Trimming removed 7 bases at V and 7 bases at J, with 7 bases between. CDR1 LNHDA and CDR2 SQIVND come from the germline V gene (reference sequence). This CDR3 spans 10 amino acids. Here the CDR3 DNA reads TGTGCCAGTAAGAGTAGTGGCTACACCTTC. It codes for CASKSSGYTF. Full variable domain (rest looked up from reference TRBV19 and TRBJ1-2): DGGITQSPKYLFRKEGQNVTLSCEQNLNHDAMYWYRQDPGQGLRLIYYSQIVNDFQKGDIAEGYSVSREKKESFPLTVTSAQKNPTAFYLCASKSSGYTFGSGTRLTVV.

In this sample, this clone turned up once. V is TRBV2 and J is TRBJ1-1; TRBD1 matches at 7 bases. J was trimmed by 3 bases and V by 5 bases; bases with no gene match: 9. Germline CDR1 and CDR2: SNHLY and FYNNEI. There are 15 residues in the CDR3. CDR3 bases: TGTGCCAGCAGTACCCTAGGGACAGATCACACTGAAGCTTTCTTT. Translating gives CASSTLGTDHTEAFF.

This chain links TRBV28 with TRBJ2-4, with 9 positions matching TRBD2. Germline lookup yields CDR1 MDHEN and CDR2 SYDVKM. The CDR3 spans 15 residues. J lost 7 bases, V lost 5 bases, and 9 bases had no gene match. The DNA of the CDR3 is TGTGCCAGCAGTCCCGCGGGGGGGATGGGTAACATTCAGTACTTC. It yields the protein CASSPAGGMGNIQYF.

This sequence joins TRBV19 and TRBJ1-1; TRBD1 agrees at 9 bases. With 7 bases clipped from V and 1 base from J, the junction kept 7 bases outside the gene matches. CDR3 length: 15 residues. The germline CDR1 and CDR2 sequences are LNHDA and SQIVND (reference sequence). In DNA form, the CDR3 reads TGTGCCAGTACCACACAGGGGGCGCGGAACACTGAAGCTTTCTTT. Its translation is CASTTQGARNTEAFF.

This rearrangement joins TRBV6-1 to TRBJ2-5; tentative D call: TRBD1 (6 bases). CDR1 and CDR2 (germline): MNHNS, SASEGT. Trimming left V 2 bases short and J 0 bases short, with 10 bases between. The CDR3 covers 15 residues. CDR3 protein: CASSELAGDQETQYF. DNA of the CDR3: TGTGCCAGCAGTGAACTGGCAGGGGACCAAGAGACCCAGTACTTC.

The chain carries TRBV5-1 and TRBJ1-1, with TRBD1 matching over 7 bases. The trim removed 7 bases at V and 1 base at J, leaving 7 bases unmatched. Per the germline V gene, CDR1 is SGHRS and CDR2 is YFSETQ. The CDR3 contains 14 residues. CDR3 sequence: CASGKGASNTEAFF. The CDR3 DNA is TGCGCCAGCGGAAAGGGGGCCTCGAACACTGAAGCTTTCTTT. The variable domain in full, with the rest retrieved from reference TRBV5-1 and TRBJ1-1, is KAGVTQTPRYLIKTRGQQVTLSCSPISGHRSVSWYQQTPGQGLQFLFEYFSETQRNKGNFPGRFSGRQFSNSRSEMNVSTLELGDSALYLCASGKGASNTEAFFGQGTRLTVV.

The V call is TRBV27, the J call TRBJ2-1; D is perhaps TRBD2 (6 bases). This CDR3 has 12 amino acids. V shed 3 bases and J shed 9 bases, with 9 bases lying between them. Germline loops: CDR1 MNHEY, CDR2 SMNVEV (reference sequence). Here the CDR3 reads CASSFVGGEQFF. The CDR3 DNA reads as TGTGCCAGCAGTTTCGTGGGGGGTGAGCAGTTCTTC.

V is TRBV5-4 and J is TRBJ2-7, with TRBD1 matching 7 bases. The CDR3 covers 16 residues. The germline gives CDR1 SGHNT, CDR2 YYREEE (reference sequence). V lost 0 bases, J lost 6 bases, and 12 bases stayed unmatched. DNA of the CDR3: TGTGCCAGCAGCTTGGTTGGCAGGGGGTACCCGGCCGAGCAGTACTTC. Amino acid sequence: CASSLVGRGYPAEQYF.

This sequence joins TRBV19 and TRBJ2-5, with 7 positions matching TRBD1. The CDR3 totals 16 residues. Germline trimming cut 5 bases from V and 9 bases from J; bases unmatched to any gene: 18. Germline V gives CDR1 LNHDA, CDR2 SQIVND (reference sequence). The CDR3 nucleotides are TGTGCCAGTAGTGTTATGACAGGGTGGGGAAAACGGGCCCAGTACTTC. Its translation is CASSVMTGWGKRAQYF.

The V and J genes are TRBV7-9 and TRBJ2-1; possible D gene TRBD2, 5 bases. The CDR3 length is 14 residues. V shed 5 bases and J shed 2 bases, with 10 bases lying between them. From germline, CDR1 is SEHNR and CDR2 FQNEAQ (reference sequence). The CDR3 here is CASSLRAPYNEQFF. The DNA for the CDR3 is TGTGCCAGCAGCCTGCGGGCCCCCTACAATGAGCAGTTCTTC.

The chain couples TRBV28 to TRBJ2-1; 8 nucleotides match TRBD2. Unmatched junction bases numbered 13, after V lost 6 bases and J lost 9 bases. The CDR3 loop spans 15 amino acids. In germline, CDR1 is MDHEN, CDR2 SYDVKM. The CDR3 sequence: CASSEAREALREQFF. The CDR3, as DNA: TGTGCCAGCAGCGAGGCGCGGGAGGCGTTGCGTGAGCAGTTCTTC.